This TCR beta chain was recovered during a study of shared clonotypes between healthy human individuals. The CDR3 length is 14 residues. Per germline, CDR1 SQVTM and CDR2 ANQGSEA. Trimming removed 2 bases at V and 3 bases at J, with 12 bases between. The data were produced by immunoSEQ multiplex PCR, yet TCRdb's version contains in-frame clones alone and is incomplete. The sample holds roughly 2 million clones, 95% seen once. V is TRBV29-1 and J is TRBJ2-3; D unclear. The specimen was naive CD4+ T cells sorted from blood. Subset specified: CD45RA+ positively selected. The receptor was derived from a man aged 18-30 years in good health. The CDR3 sequence: CSVEQAAVTDTQYF. DNA for the CDR3: TGCAGCGTTGAACAGGCGGCAGTTACAGATACGCAGTATTTT.